The next 2 T cell receptor beta chains were all read from a single sample in a study of T cell responses to AZD1222 COVID-19 vaccine. Profiled with immunoSEQ multiplex PCR; TCRdb holds only in-frame clones, not every one. The table records fewer than 200,000 clones, 85% to 95% of them present only once. Sequenced material: peripheral blood, taken on day 0 of AZD1222 vaccination. These receptors all come from an adult in good health.

This clone came up a few times. The V and J genes are TRBV11-2 and TRBJ1-1; the match to TRBD1 covers 7 bases. Germline V gene sequence: CDR1 SGHAT, CDR2 FQNNGV. V gave up 4 bases and J gave up 4 bases; unmatched junction bases: 3. This CDR3 has 13 residues. In nucleotides, the CDR3 is TGTGCCAGCAGCTCCCAGGGGGGCACTGAAGCTTTCTTT. It is translated as CASSSQGGTEAFF.

The chain uses TRBV29-1 and TRBJ2-1; the match to TRBD1 covers 10 bases. CDR1 is SQVTM and CDR2 is ANQGSEA in the germline V gene. V was clipped by 8 bases and J by 6 bases; unmatched bases: 4. The CDR3 length is 12 residues. The CDR3 region has the DNA TGCAGCCCCCGGACAGGGGGCAATGAGCAGTTCTTC. Protein: CSPRTGGNEQFF.